The TCR beta chain under discussion was sequenced for a study of cytomegalovirus exposure and HLA in healthy donors. Turning to the study itself: For the approximately 400 genotyped donors, 65% to 90% fell within the Caucasian-associated ancestry cluster. Study conclusions and caveats: Trimming of TCR beta V- and J-genes showed a link, identified in a later analysis, to a missense DCLRE1C variant. Cytomegalovirus association was listed for about 170 TCR beta chains. It was reported that TCR beta sequences correctly inferred the HLA-A and HLA-B alleles for most subjects.

Losses at the gene ends were 9 bases for V and 7 bases for J; bases not matched to a gene: 3. The V gene's germline CDR1 is MNHEY and CDR2 SVGAGI. The CDR3 covers 12 residues. 13 Jbeta primers and 60 Vbeta primers were used for the PCR. Produced via immunoSEQ multiplex PCR; TCRdb's table is partial and in-frame only. The profile covers 85,000 to 130,000 clones, with more than 75% appearing a single time and roughly 5.4% taken by the ten largest. Only a few counts were recorded for this clone. Its antigen is currently unknown. The sequence was collected from a woman between 18 and 29 years old in good health and CMV-seropositive. What was sequenced was PBMCs. This chain uses TRBV6-5 with TRBJ1-6; 7 bases map to TRBD1. CDR3 protein: CASQGGNSPLHF. The CDR3, as DNA: TGTGCCAGTCAGGGGGGAAATTCACCCCTCCACTTT.